A selection of T cell receptor beta chains follows, all from one sample in a study of shared clonotypes between healthy human individuals. This table comes from immunoSEQ multiplex PCR, and its TCRdb copy is limited to in-frame clones, with some not included. There are more than 600,000 clones in the sample; about 90% occur only once, and 24% lies in the top ten. What was sequenced was naive CD8+ T cells sorted from blood. The origin of the receptors is a man under 40 in good health. The CDR3 runs from the conserved cysteine through the conserved F or W. The D gene is left open where the match is weak. Only part of the rows carry a size: once, few, many, or a class if the clone is expanded.

V: TRBV10-3
J: TRBJ2-7
size: -
D: -
CDR3: CAIDGPNEQYF
DNA: TGTGCCATAGACGGTCCCAACGAGCAGTACTTC

V: TRBV5-6
J: TRBJ2-4
size: -
D: -
CDR3: CASSLVQENIQYF
DNA: TGTGCCAGCAGCTTAGTCCAGGAAAACATTCAGTACTTC

V: TRBV7-3
J: TRBJ1-1
size: -
D: -
CDR3: CASSFGGTNTEAFF
DNA: TGTGCCAGCAGCTTTGGAGGGACGAACACTGAAGCTTTCTTT

V: TRBV6-6
J: TRBJ2-3
size: once
D: TRBD1
CDR3: CASSAYGTGGDTQYF
DNA: TGTGCCAGCAGTGCCTACGGGACAGGGGGCGATACGCAGTATTTT

V: TRBV4-2
J: TRBJ1-1
size: -
D: -
CDR3: CASSRDGTGNTEAFF
DNA: TGTGCCAGCAGCCGTGACGGAACAGGGAACACTGAAGCTTTCTTT

V: TRBV19
J: TRBJ1-1
size: -
D: TRBD1
CDR3: CASSVSGTGNTEAFF
DNA: TGTGCCAGTAGTGTCTCCGGGACAGGGAACACTGAAGCTTTCTTT

V: TRBV27
J: TRBJ1-5
size: once
D: -
CDR3: CASGKGQGNQPQHF
DNA: TGTGCCAGCGGAAAGGGACAAGGCAATCAGCCCCAGCATTTT

V: TRBV27
J: TRBJ2-4
size: -
D: TRBD1
CDR3: CASSLKGAAKNIQYF
DNA: TGTGCCAGCAGTTTAAAGGGGGCGGCCAAAAACATTCAGTACTTC

V: TRBV5-6
J: TRBJ2-3
size: -
D: -
CDR3: CASRPWGTDTQYF
DNA: TGTGCCAGCAGACCGTGGGGCACAGATACGCAGTATTTT

V: TRBV7-9
J: TRBJ2-7
size: -
D: TRBD2
CDR3: CASSHPGLATDEQYF
DNA: TGTGCCAGCAGCCATCCGGGACTAGCAACGGACGAGCAGTACTTC

V: TRBV7-6
J: TRBJ2-1
size: few
D: TRBD2
CDR3: CASSLAGGFNGEQFF
DNA: TGTGCCAGCAGCTTGGCGGGAGGGTTTAACGGTGAGCAGTTCTTC

V: TRBV6-4
J: TRBJ2-7
size: -
D: TRBD1
CDR3: CASSDSGTGAEQYF
DNA: TGTGCCAGCAGTGACTCCGGGACAGGGGCCGAGCAGTACTTC

V: TRBV7-3
J: TRBJ2-5
size: -
D: TRBD1
CDR3: CASSLRRGTLETQYF
DNA: TGTGCCAGCAGCTTGCGCAGGGGGACGCTCGAGACCCAGTACTTC

V: TRBV7-9
J: TRBJ2-1
size: -
D: TRBD2
CDR3: CASSPTGLAGPYNEQFF
DNA: TGTGCCAGCAGCCCTACAGGCCTAGCGGGGCCCTACAATGAGCAGTTCTTC

V: TRBV11-3
J: TRBJ2-7
size: -
D: -
CDR3: CASSLTGAYEQYF
DNA: TGTGCCAGCAGCTTAACAGGAGCCTACGAGCAGTACTTC

V: TRBV11-2
J: TRBJ1-1
size: -
D: -
CDR3: CASSLEATGLYRGTEAFF
DNA: TGTGCCAGCAGCTTAGAGGCGACAGGTCTTTATCGAGGAACTGAAGCTTTCTTT

V: TRBV5-1
J: TRBJ2-7
size: -
D: -
CDR3: CASSLSRGSMYEQYF
DNA: TGCGCCAGCAGCTTGTCAAGGGGTAGTATGTACGAGCAGTACTTC

V: TRBV5-6
J: TRBJ2-1
size: -
D: TRBD1
CDR3: CASSLAGTGGYNEQFF
DNA: TGTGCCAGCAGCTTGGCCGGGACAGGGGGATACAATGAGCAGTTCTTC

V: TRBV5-4
J: TRBJ2-3
size: -
D: TRBD2
CDR3: CASSSRLAGADTQYF
DNA: TGTGCCAGCAGCAGTAGACTAGCGGGAGCGGATACGCAGTATTTT

V: TRBV4-1
J: TRBJ2-7
size: -
D: -
CDR3: CASSQGPGYEQYF
DNA: TGCGCCAGCAGCCAAGGGCCGGGCTACGAGCAGTACTTC

V: TRBV9
J: TRBJ1-1
size: -
D: -
CDR3: CASSVEGRGDEAFF
DNA: TGTGCCAGCAGCGTAGAGGGTCGGGGGGATGAAGCTTTCTTT

V: TRBV6-5
J: TRBJ2-5
size: -
D: TRBD1
CDR3: CASSHDRGETQYF
DNA: TGTGCCAGCAGTCACGACAGGGGGGAGACCCAGTACTTC

V: TRBV29-1
J: TRBJ2-3
size: -
D: TRBD2
CDR3: CSVEPSGSDTDTQYF
DNA: TGCAGCGTTGAACCTAGCGGCTCTGACACAGATACGCAGTATTTT

V: TRBV30
J: TRBJ2-1
size: -
D: -
CDR3: CAWASGPGNEQFF
DNA: TGTGCCTGGGCCAGCGGACCAGGCAATGAGCAGTTCTTC

V: TRBV27
J: TRBJ2-7
size: -
D: -
CDR3: CASSVSEVYEQYF
DNA: TGTGCCAGCAGTGTCTCGGAAGTCTACGAGCAGTACTTC

V: TRBV7-9
J: TRBJ2-1
size: -
D: TRBD1
CDR3: CASSLGGTGSYNEQFF
DNA: TGTGCCAGCAGCTTAGGTGGGACAGGGTCCTACAATGAGCAGTTCTTC

V: TRBV7-9
J: TRBJ2-1
size: -
D: -
CDR3: CASSLLQGNEQFF
DNA: TGTGCCAGCAGCTTACTGCAGGGCAATGAGCAGTTCTTC

V: TRBV27
J: TRBJ1-1
size: -
D: -
CDR3: CASSLSYGGAEAFF
DNA: TGTGCCAGCAGTTTATCGTACGGAGGGGCTGAAGCTTTCTTT

V: TRBV7-6
J: TRBJ1-3
size: -
D: -
CDR3: CASSLISGNTIYF
DNA: TGTGCCAGCAGCTTAATTTCTGGAAACACCATATATTTT

V: TRBV13
J: TRBJ2-7
size: -
D: -
CDR3: CASSETGHEQYF
DNA: TGTGCCAGCAGCGAGACAGGACACGAGCAGTACTTC

V: TRBV6-4
J: TRBJ2-2
size: -
D: -
CDR3: CASSYSSTGELFF
DNA: TGTGCCAGCTCATATAGCAGCACCGGGGAGCTGTTTTTT

V: TRBV7-8
J: TRBJ2-5
size: once
D: TRBD1
CDR3: CASSLVARGRFQETQYF
DNA: TGTGCCAGCAGCTTAGTGGCCAGGGGGAGATTCCAAGAGACCCAGTACTTC

V: TRBV7-9
J: TRBJ2-7
size: -
D: TRBD1
CDR3: CASSFSLRDRRREQYF
DNA: TGTGCCAGCAGCTTCTCCCTACGGGACAGGAGGAGGGAGCAGTACTTC

V: TRBV4-1
J: TRBJ1-4
size: -
D: -
CDR3: CASSQGTGNEKLFF
DNA: TGCGCCAGCAGCCAGGGGACCGGTAATGAAAAACTGTTTTTT

V: TRBV5-8
J: TRBJ1-5
size: -
D: -
CDR3: CASSAGDLNQPQHF
DNA: TGTGCCAGCAGCGCCGGGGATCTCAATCAGCCCCAGCATTTT

V: TRBV28
J: TRBJ2-7
size: -
D: -
CDR3: CASSLGGNSYEQYF
DNA: TGTGCCAGCAGCCTAGGGGGGAACTCCTACGAGCAGTACTTC

V: TRBV9
J: TRBJ2-7
size: -
D: TRBD1
CDR3: CASSVQGESSYEQYF
DNA: TGTGCCAGCAGCGTACAGGGGGAGAGCTCCTACGAGCAGTACTTC

V: TRBV19
J: TRBJ2-7
size: -
D: -
CDR3: CASSISRGFYEQYF
DNA: TGTGCCAGTAGTATCTCAAGGGGATTCTACGAGCAGTACTTC

V: TRBV19
J: TRBJ2-7
size: -
D: -
CDR3: CASSIAGSSGEQYF
DNA: TGTGCCAGTAGTATAGCTGGATCTTCGGGGGAGCAGTACTTC

V: TRBV5-8
J: TRBJ1-1
size: -
D: -
CDR3: CASSPEAVLTSFEAFF
DNA: TGTGCCAGCAGCCCGGAGGCGGTCCTTACCTCCTTTGAAGCTTTCTTT

V: TRBV2
J: TRBJ2-5
size: -
D: -
CDR3: CASSDQGLGETQYF
DNA: TGTGCCAGCAGTGACCAGGGTTTGGGAGAGACCCAGTACTTC

V: TRBV6-4
J: TRBJ2-2
size: -
D: -
CDR3: CASSDSYSTGELFF
DNA: TGTGCCAGCAGTGACTCTTACTCCACCGGGGAGCTGTTTTTT

V: TRBV7-2
J: TRBJ1-4
size: -
D: -
CDR3: CASSSTQGLPNEKLFF
DNA: TGTGCCAGCAGCTCAACCCAGGGGTTACCGAATGAAAAACTGTTTTTT